The TCR beta chain under discussion was sequenced for a study of blood T cell repertoires in COVID-19. TCRdb keeps only in-frame clones here, not all; method: immunoSEQ multiplex PCR. The repertoire holds over 70,000 clones, about 76% seen once, with roughly a tenth in the top ten. The V gene's germline CDR1 is SGHDT and CDR2 YYEEEE. This CDR3 is 13 amino acids long. V lost 2 bases and J 5 bases, leaving 8 bases between the germline ends. The TCR originated in a woman of 80 years or more with acute or convalescent COVID-19. The sample consisted of peripheral blood. The gene calls are TRBV5-6 and TRBJ2-1; D gene unclear. The CDR3 DNA follows: TGTGCCAGCAGCTTTGGGCCAAACAATGAGCAGTTCTTC. It specifies CASSFGPNNEQFF.